The sequence of this T cell receptor (beta chain) was determined in a study of T cells expressing NK-cell markers. Study-wide findings and caveats: Dominant NKG2C+ clonotypes were found to form about 1.0-7.5% of CD8+ T cells in roughly 6 donors.

As to this clonotype: What it binds is not known.

Germline assignment: CDR1 SQVTM and CDR2 ANQGSEA. The CDR3 runs to 15 residues. Each CDR3 protein gets one entry in TCRdb, which reprocessed the 5' RACE reads and gives no DNA. The table lists 300,000 to 500,000 distinct CDR3 sequences. The sample taken for sequencing was blood T cells: a sorted CD56 or NKG2C T cell subset, CD4+ or CD8+ T cells, or bulk PBMC T cells (not recorded which). This rearrangement joins TRBV29-1 to TRBJ1-1; TCRdb designates TRBD1, a call that cannot be tested without DNA. The source of this sequence is a woman aged 50 to 60 in good health. CDR3 loop: CSVGRWGGRNTEAFF.